Below, 21 T cell receptor beta chains from the same sample are listed, as sequenced in a study of cytomegalovirus exposure and HLA in healthy donors. 60 Vbeta and 13 Jbeta primers were used in PCR. Profiled with immunoSEQ multiplex PCR; TCRdb holds only in-frame clones, not every one. In the table there are 130,000 to 150,000 clones, 70% to 80% of which are singletons. The sequenced sample consisted of PBMCs. The receptor source for this set is a man younger than 35 in good health and CMV-seronegative.

V gene TRBV7-8 combines with J gene TRBJ1-1; no firm D call. Germline CDR1 SGHVS, CDR2 FQNEAQ. Trimming removed 2 bases at V and 1 base at J, with 11 bases between. There are 15 residues in the CDR3. This CDR3 reads CASSLFGQKNTEAFF. In nucleotides, the CDR3 is TGTGCCAGCAGCTTATTTGGGCAGAAGAACACTGAAGCTTTCTTT.

The V gene is TRBV7-2, the J gene TRBJ2-3, with TRBD2 matching over 10 bases. J was trimmed by 4 bases and V by 5 bases; bases with no gene match: 12. Per the germline V gene, CDR1 is SGHTA and CDR2 is FQGNSA. CDR3 length: 17 residues. The CDR3 reads CASSQNQRGGRSDTQYF. CDR3 nucleotide sequence: TGTGCCAGCAGCCAGAACCAGCGGGGGGGGAGGTCAGATACGCAGTATTTT.

This chain uses TRBV9 with TRBJ2-3; TRBD2 is a possible D gene (5 bases). Germline V gene sequence: CDR1 SGDLS, CDR2 YYNGEE. CDR3 size: 15 residues. V was pared by 1 base and J by 2 bases, with 11 bases between. The CDR3 spells CASSVLATNTDTQYF. CDR3 coding DNA: TGTGCCAGCAGCGTACTAGCTACCAACACAGATACGCAGTATTTT.

This chain joins TRBV21-1 and TRBJ2-3; TRBD2, the D gene given by the table, was not confirmed from the DNA. TRBV21-1 is a pseudogene locus. The CDR3 contains 17 residues. The CDR3 bases are TGTGCCAGCAGCAAACGGTCTAGCGGGATGAGCACAGATACGCAGTATTTT. Protein product: CASSKRSSGMSTDTQYF.

The chain employs TRBV10-1 and TRBJ2-3; D is unresolved. CDR1 is WNHNN, CDR2 SYGVQD, per germline (reference sequence). V was cut by 0 bases and J by 4 bases, with 8 bases left in between. This CDR3 has 14 amino acids. The CDR3 bases are TGCGCCAGCAGTGAGTCTGATGCGTCAGATACGCAGTATTTT. Translated: CASSESDASDTQYF.

The chain links TRBV7-2 to TRBJ1-2, with 10 bases aligning to TRBD1. Trimming took 1 base from V and 3 from J; bases not matched to a gene: 11. The CDR3 is made up of 18 amino acids. CDR1 and CDR2 from the germline V gene are SGHTA and FQGNSA. Here the CDR3 DNA reads TGTGCCAGCAGCTTAGGGCAGGGACAGGGGAGGGATGACTATGGCTACACCTTC. Translating it yields CASSLGQGQGRDDYGYTF. The full variable domain, completed using reference TRBV7-2 and TRBJ1-2, is GAGVSQSPSNKVTEKGKDVELRCDPISGHTALYWYRQSLGQGLEFLIYFQGNSAPDKSGLPSDRFSAERTGGSVSTLTIQRTQQEDSAVYLCASSLGQGQGRDDYGYTFGSGTRLTVV.

CDR3 nucleotide sequence: TGCGCCAGCAGCCCGGGACTAGCGGGTACCTCTGGGGCCAACGTCCTGACTTTC. This codes for CASSPGLAGTSGANVLTF. This sequence joins TRBV5-1 and TRBJ2-6, with 12 bases fitting TRBD2. From germline, CDR1 is SGHRS and CDR2 YFSETQ. The CDR3 runs 18 residues. After removal of 4 bases from V and 0 bases from J, the junction contained 5 bases not matched to a gene.

The chain uses TRBV7-2 and TRBJ2-3; TRBD1 aligns across 7 bases. J lost 3 bases, V lost 5 bases, and 8 bases had no gene match. The CDR3 is made up of 15 amino acids. Germline CDR1 reads SGHTA; CDR2 reads FQGNSA. The CDR3 DNA is TGTGCCAGCAGCCCGACAGGGATTTGGACAGATACGCAGTATTTT. Residues: CASSPTGIWTDTQYF.

This chain links TRBV19 with TRBJ2-2, with TRBD1 as a possible D gene (6 bases). V lost 7 bases and J 0 bases, leaving 15 bases between the germline ends. This CDR3 has 16 residues. CDR1 and CDR2 (germline): LNHDA, SQIVND (reference sequence). The CDR3 sequence is CASNKNRDPNTGELFF. The CDR3 DNA reads TGTGCCAGTAATAAAAACAGGGACCCGAACACCGGGGAGCTGTTTTTT.

The chain uses TRBV2 and TRBJ1-1; 8 bases agree with TRBD1. The V and J ends lost 7 bases and 6 bases, in that order; junction bases with no gene match: 4. Germline V gene data show CDR1 as SNHLY and CDR2 as FYNNEI. This CDR3 region has 12 residues. CDR3 sequence: CASKQGVAEAFF. As DNA, the CDR3 is TGTGCCAGCAAACAGGGGGTGGCTGAAGCTTTCTTT.

The chain employs TRBV27 and TRBJ1-2, with TRBD1 identical over 10 bases. Germline V gene data show CDR1 as MNHEY and CDR2 as SMNVEV (reference sequence). This CDR3 is 13 amino acids long. V was clipped by 5 bases and J by 6 bases; unmatched bases: 3. The CDR3 is CASSQTGGNGYTF. The CDR3 bases are TGTGCCAGCAGTCAGACAGGGGGCAATGGCTACACCTTC.

The chain carries TRBV15 and TRBJ1-2; 8 nucleotides align to TRBD1. The CDR3 spans 15 residues. The V gene's germline CDR1 is LNHNV and CDR2 YYDKDF (reference sequence). Trimming cost V 6 bases and J 6 bases; bases outside gene matches: 12. CDR3 protein: CATSRVDRAGDGYTF. Here the CDR3 DNA reads TGTGCCACCAGTCGTGTGGACAGGGCGGGGGATGGCTACACCTTC. The whole variable domain, filled in from reference TRBV15 and TRBJ1-2, reads DAMVIQNPRYQVTQFGKPVTLSCSQTLNHNVMYWYQQKSSQAPKLLFHYYDKDFNNEADTPDNFQSRRPNTSFCFLDIRSPGLGDTAMYLCATSRVDRAGDGYTFGSGTRLTVV.

This chain joins TRBV18 and TRBJ2-3, with 8 bases matching TRBD2. This CDR3 region has 15 residues. Trimming at V came to 0 bases and at J to 8 bases, leaving 7 bases not matched to a gene. The germline gives CDR1 KGHSH, CDR2 LQKENI. CDR3 amino acids: CASSPPASSGLTQYF. The CDR3 coding sequence is TGTGCCAGCTCACCACCCGCGTCTAGCGGGCTTACGCAGTATTTT. Full variable domain (missing parts from reference TRBV18 and TRBJ2-3): NAGVMQNPRHLVRRRGQEARLRCSPMKGHSHVYWYRQLPEEGLKFMVYLQKENIIDESGMPKERFSAEFPKEGPSILRIQQVVRGDSAAYFCASSPPASSGLTQYFGPGTRLTVL.

V usage is TRBV5-8 and J usage is TRBJ2-5; tentative D call: TRBD1 (7 bases). V was pared by 0 bases and J by 4 bases, with 19 bases between. The germline V gene encodes CDR1 SGHTS and CDR2 YDEGEE. This CDR3 spans 17 amino acids. CDR3 sequence (DNA): TGTGCCAGCAGCTTGGTAGGGTTCAGGGGGGTCGGAGAGACCCAGTACTTC. This codes for CASSLVGFRGVGETQYF.

The chain is built from TRBV5-4 and TRBJ1-1; D unclear. The germline V gene has CDR1 SGHNT and CDR2 YYREEE (reference sequence). Trimming stripped 0 bases from V and 4 bases from J, with 10 bases between. The CDR3 is made up of 14 amino acids. This chain's CDR3 is CASSLAVRSTEAFF. The DNA of the CDR3 is TGTGCCAGCAGCTTGGCCGTAAGGAGCACTGAAGCTTTCTTT. Supplemented by reference TRBV5-4 and TRBJ1-1, the full variable domain reads ETGVTQSPTHLIKTRGQQVTLRCSSQSGHNTVSWYQQALGQGPQFIFQYYREEENGRGNFPPRFSGLQFPNYSSELNVNALELDDSALYLCASSLAVRSTEAFFGQGTRLTVV.

This clone was observed once. The chain links TRBV7-3 to TRBJ1-5; D remains ambiguous. CDR1 and CDR2 from the germline V gene are SGHTA and FQGTGA. This CDR3 region has 10 residues. V was shortened by 8 bases and J by 6 bases, with 5 bases between the two germline ends. CDR3 amino acids: CASLGQPQHF. The CDR3 DNA reads as TGTGCCAGCCTCGGTCAGCCCCAGCATTTT. The full variable domain, with the rest looked up from reference TRBV7-3 and TRBJ1-5, is GAGVSQTPSNKVTEKGKYVELRCDPISGHTALYWYRQSLGQGPEFLIYFQGTGAADDSGLPNDRFFAVRPEGSVSTLKIQRTERGDSAVYLCASLGQPQHFGDGTRLSIL.

This chain connects TRBV7-8 to TRBJ2-2, with a possible D match to TRBD2 (7 bases). The CDR3 consists of 16 residues. The V gene's germline CDR1 is SGHVS and CDR2 FQNEAQ. V was clipped by 2 bases and J by 4 bases, with 14 bases between them. CDR3 amino acids: CASSLRGGQGTGELFF. The CDR3 DNA reads TGTGCCAGCAGCTTAAGGGGGGGACAAGGCACCGGGGAGCTGTTTTTT.

This clone was observed a handful of times. The chain carries TRBV19 and TRBJ1-2, with D uncertain. The germline V gene has CDR1 LNHDA and CDR2 SQIVND (reference sequence). The CDR3 is 14 residues long. V was clipped by 3 bases and J by 6 bases, with 14 bases between them. The CDR3 spells CASSISGVVNGYTF. CDR3 bases: TGTGCCAGTAGTATCTCCGGGGTAGTAAATGGCTACACCTTC.

This clone appeared a few times. This chain links TRBV6-1 with TRBJ1-1; D is perhaps TRBD1 (5 bases). The CDR3 has 14 residues. V was pared by 3 bases and J by 4 bases, with 12 bases between. Germline assignment: CDR1 MNHNS and CDR2 SASEGT. In DNA, the CDR3 is TGTGCCAGCAGTGATTATCCGGGGGGCACTGAAGCTTTCTTT. It codes for CASSDYPGGTEAFF.

J is TRBJ1-2 and V is TRBV28; D is possibly TRBD1 (6 bases). The V end lost 5 bases, the J end lost 7 bases, and 17 bases lay between the germline ends. Germline-derived CDR1 and CDR2 are MDHEN and SYDVKM. This CDR3 is built from 14 residues. This chain's CDR3 is CASSPPTGPSGYTF. CDR3 nucleotide sequence: TGTGCCAGCAGTCCTCCAACAGGGCCCTCTGGCTACACCTTC.

The chain carries TRBV6-4 and TRBJ1-2; no reliable D call. The CDR3 extends over 14 amino acids. Germline-derived CDR1 and CDR2 are MRHNA and SNTAGT. V shed 2 bases and J shed 5 bases, with 12 bases lying between them. The chain's CDR3 is CASSDGIGGYGYTF. The CDR3 bases are TGTGCCAGCAGTGACGGGATCGGAGGTTATGGCTACACCTTC.